The source of this TCR beta chain is a study of graft-versus-host responses after intestinal transplantation. Overall study context: Grafts that recipients had were multivisceral, liver-intestinal, or isolated intestinal transplants. Every transplant recipient was induced with anti-thymocyte globulin, then maintained on tacrolimus and steroids for two to four years.

For this clone: Antigen specificity is unknown.

The method was immunoSEQ multiplex PCR; TCRdb's version includes in-frame clones alone and lacks a portion of them. The sample lists about 130,000 clones, 85% to 95% occurring once. Regarding the study as a whole: Recipient marrow showed GvH clones, some seen first in ileum or blood. Peak circulating GvH clone levels were associated with early post-transplant HvG declines.

This receptor was obtained from a human donor who received an intestinal transplant. Material: unstimulated CD4+ T cells sorted from spleen or lymph node cells, obtained before intestinal transplant.

This chain's CDR3 is CASSLDAVGIQYF. DNA for the CDR3: TGTGCCAGCAGCTTGGACGCGGTCGGCATTCAGTACTTC. The genes are TRBV7-9 and TRBJ2-4; D remains ambiguous. The germline V and J ends were trimmed by 3 bases and 9 bases, with 12 bases remaining between them. This CDR3 contains 13 residues. Looked up from germline, CDR1 is SEHNR and CDR2 is FQNEAQ (reference sequence). Combining the CDR3 with reference TRBV7-9 and TRBJ2-4 gives the whole variable domain DTGVSQNPRHKITKRGQNVTFRCDPISEHNRLYWYRQTLGQGPEFLTYFQNEAQLEKSRLLSDRFSAERPKGSFSTLEIQRTEQGDSAMYLCASSLDAVGIQYFGAGTRLSVL.